Listed below are T cell receptor beta chains from one sample, sequenced in a study of blood T cell repertoires in COVID-19. Assay: immunoSEQ multiplex PCR; the TCRdb copy retains only in-frame clones and omits some. The sample lists roughly 520,000 clones, roughly 90% occurring once. Sequencing was performed on PBMCs or T cells enriched from blood (not recorded which). Receptor source: a woman aged 40 to 49 who had recovered from COVID-19. Each CDR3 is given without its conserved first and last residue.

v_call	j_call	cdr3_aa
TRBV4-3	TRBJ2-5	ASSQRPSGRGYQETQY
TRBV24-1	TRBJ1-1	ATSATRSTEAF
TRBV6-1	TRBJ1-6	ASSERQGTDSPLH
TRBV30	TRBJ2-1	AWSVERRLF
TRBV6-5	TRBJ1-2	ASSLHDRGGYGYT
TRBV19	TRBJ1-1	ASSQTGGNTEAF
TRBV6-6	TRBJ1-6	ASSSWDRGDSPLH
TRBV11-2	TRBJ1-2	ASSFGQGDGYT
TRBV5-1	TRBJ2-2	ASSLDGPTGELF
TRBV10-3	TRBJ1-1	AISAAENTEAF
TRBV5-5	TRBJ2-1	ASSSGTGAPNEQF
TRBV3-1/TRBV3-2	TRBJ1-6	ASSRGGAAGDNSPLH
TRBV6-5	TRBJ2-3	ATSQSSGYTDTQY
TRBV19	TRBJ2-1	ASSIETSAEQF
TRBV6-2/TRBV6-3	TRBJ2-6	ASSPYQGAGANVLT
TRBV7-9	TRBJ1-2	ASSSPRGGVGGYT
TRBV28	TRBJ1-6	ASSPQTGWFGQPLH
TRBV7-2	TRBJ2-3	ASSLGSGVAGGRGTQY
TRBV18	TRBJ1-1	ASSPQPPGGAAEAF
TRBV6-5	TRBJ2-1	ASALRTSGNEQF
TRBV5-1	TRBJ2-7	ASSLGGSSYEQY
TRBV7-2	TRBJ2-3	ASRRRLAGGGDTQY
TRBV6-5	TRBJ1-2	ASSRQATYGYT
TRBV3-1/TRBV3-2	TRBJ2-6	ASTHRTGNSGANVLT
TRBV2	TRBJ2-1	ASSGEASGSSYNEQF
TRBV25-1	TRBJ1-3	ASTPRGITSGNTIY
TRBV5-6	TRBJ2-5	ASSLPLAGVARETQY